Presented here are 10 T cell receptor beta chains from one specimen sequenced in a study of regulatory T cells in long-lasting Graves disease. HTBI primers from iRepertoire and Arm-PCR of CDR3 regions yielded the TCR beta libraries. TCRdb itself ran the multiplex PCR reads through MiXCR, one entry per CDR3 protein. This table holds around 360,000 distinct CDR3 sequences, under 20% found once. Sample time point: newly diagnosed GD, antithyroid drugs for less than 3 months. PBMCs provided the RNA from which the TCR library was made. In addition, the sample was reused for a study of T cells in Graves' hyperthyroidism and ophthalmopathy.

The source was peripheral blood mononuclear cells (PBMCs), collected at new diagnosis, from a patient treated with antithyroid drugs. All receptors derive from a woman aged 18 to 35 with Graves disease.

The chain links TRBV15 to TRBJ2-3; D gene uncertain. The CDR3 contains 16 residues. V lost 0 bases and J 3 bases, leaving 13 bases between the germline ends. Per germline, CDR1 LNHNV and CDR2 YYDKDF (reference sequence). The CDR3 nucleotides are TGTGCCACCAGCAGAGAATGGGCCAGAAAAACAGATACGCAGTATTTT. Its protein is CATSREWARKTDTQYF.

This clonotype was found a few times. The V gene is TRBV6-1, the J gene TRBJ2-2; 12 bases align to TRBD2. Per the germline V gene, CDR1 is MNHNS and CDR2 is SASEGT. J was trimmed by 7 bases and V by 2 bases; bases with no gene match: 5. The CDR3 extends over 16 amino acids. CDR3 protein: CASSERLAGDLGELFF. CDR3 DNA sequence: TGTGCCAGCAGTGAAAGACTAGCGGGAGACCTCGGGGAGCTGTTTTTT.

This clonotype was detected many times. The chain employs TRBV6-1 and TRBJ1-1; D is possibly TRBD1 (6 bases). Per germline, CDR1 MNHNS and CDR2 SASEGT. This CDR3 has 15 residues. V gave up 7 bases and J gave up 3 bases, with 18 bases separating them. This CDR3 is CASMTIGGRDTEAFF. In DNA, the CDR3 is TGTGCCAGCATGACCATAGGGGGGCGCGACACTGAAGCTTTCTTT.

V and J are TRBV6-1 and TRBJ2-3, with 9 nucleotides matching TRBD2. Germline loops: CDR1 MNHNS, CDR2 SASEGT. The CDR3 loop spans 14 amino acids. J lost 1 base, V lost 4 bases, and 0 bases had no gene match. This CDR3 is CASSGTSGTDTQYF. The CDR3 nucleotides read TGTGCCAGCAGTGGGACTAGCGGCACAGATACGCAGTATTTT.

This clonotype was seen a handful of times. The CDR3 loop is CSALPSDTQYF. The DNA of the CDR3 is TGCAGTGCCTTACCCTCCGATACGCAGTATTTT. The chain is built from TRBV20-1 and TRBJ2-3; no reliable D call. The CDR3 consists of 11 residues. Trimming removed 6 bases at V and 6 bases at J, with 10 bases between. Germline values: CDR1 DFQATT, CDR2 SNEGSKA (reference sequence).

This chain connects TRBV29-1 to TRBJ1-3; 7 nucleotides agree with TRBD1. The CDR3 has 18 residues. V gave up 7 bases and J gave up 0 bases; unmatched junction bases: 18. Germline CDR1 and CDR2: SQVTM and ANQGSEA. The CDR3 nucleotides read TGCAGCGCCGCTGGGATGGCCGGACAGGATTTCTCTGGAAACACCATATATTTT. This gives the protein CSAAGMAGQDFSGNTIYF.

The rearrangement joins TRBV9 to TRBJ1-1, with TRBD1 identical over 9 bases. CDR1 SGDLS and CDR2 YYNGEE come from the germline V gene. Unmatched junction bases numbered 10, after V lost 3 bases and J lost 4 bases. The CDR3 contains 16 residues. CDR3 DNA: TGTGCCAGCAGCGCTACCTGGACAGGGGACGGCACTGAAGCTTTCTTT. Its protein product is CASSATWTGDGTEAFF.

At least ten counts were recorded for this clonotype. The chain recombines TRBV6-2 or TRBV6-3 with TRBJ1-4, with D unclear. The CDR3 has 15 amino acids. Per the germline V gene, CDR1 is MNHEY and CDR2 is SVGEGT. V lost 4 bases and J lost 0, with 9 bases in between. The CDR3 bases are TGTGCCAGCAGTTCTCCCCGGACAACTAATGAAAAACTGTTTTTT. Protein product: CASSSPRTTNEKLFF.

The chain joins TRBV5-4 to TRBJ1-6, with D tentatively TRBD1 (6 bases). CDR3 length equals 17 residues. Germline V gives CDR1 SGHNT, CDR2 YYREEE (reference sequence). The V end was cut by 1 base, the J end by 5 bases, with 16 bases between. The CDR3 nucleotides are TGTGCCAGCAGCTTGCTAGGCTGGGGGCAGAATAATTCACCCCTCCACTTT. This sequence encodes CASSLLGWGQNNSPLHF.

This clonotype was recorded at least ten times. The chain joins TRBV28 to TRBJ2-1, with TRBD2 matching 13 bases. Germline V gives CDR1 MDHEN, CDR2 SYDVKM. This CDR3 is built from 19 residues. The trim removed 6 bases at V and 8 bases at J, leaving 19 bases unmatched. CDR3 sequence reads: CASSLNPGTSGVKFHEQFF. The CDR3 DNA follows: TGTGCCAGCAGCCTCAATCCCGGGACTAGCGGGGTGAAGTTCCATGAGCAGTTCTTC.